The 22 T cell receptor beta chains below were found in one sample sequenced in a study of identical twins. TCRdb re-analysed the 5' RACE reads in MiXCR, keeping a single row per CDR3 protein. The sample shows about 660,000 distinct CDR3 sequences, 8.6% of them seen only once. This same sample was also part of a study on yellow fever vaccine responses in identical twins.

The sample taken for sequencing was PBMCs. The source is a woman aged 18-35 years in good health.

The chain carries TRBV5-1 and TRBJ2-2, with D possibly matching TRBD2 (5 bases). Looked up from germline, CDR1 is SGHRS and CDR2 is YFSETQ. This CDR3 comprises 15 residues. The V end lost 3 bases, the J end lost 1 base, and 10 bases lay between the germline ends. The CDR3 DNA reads TGCGCCAGCAGCTACGAACTAGTGAACACCGGGGAGCTGTTTTTT. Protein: CASSYELVNTGELFF.

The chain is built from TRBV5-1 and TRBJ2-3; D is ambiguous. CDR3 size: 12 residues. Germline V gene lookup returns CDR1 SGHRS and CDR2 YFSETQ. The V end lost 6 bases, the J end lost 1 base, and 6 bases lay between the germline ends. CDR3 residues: CASTTGTDTQYF. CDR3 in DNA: TGCGCCAGCACGACGGGCACAGATACGCAGTATTTT.

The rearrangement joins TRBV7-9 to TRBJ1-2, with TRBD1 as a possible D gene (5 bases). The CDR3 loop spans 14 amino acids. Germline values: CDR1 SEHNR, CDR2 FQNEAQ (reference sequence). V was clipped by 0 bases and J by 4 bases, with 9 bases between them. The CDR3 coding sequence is TGTGCCAGCAGCTTAGCCGGGGACGGCTATGGCTACACCTTC. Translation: CASSLAGDGYGYTF.

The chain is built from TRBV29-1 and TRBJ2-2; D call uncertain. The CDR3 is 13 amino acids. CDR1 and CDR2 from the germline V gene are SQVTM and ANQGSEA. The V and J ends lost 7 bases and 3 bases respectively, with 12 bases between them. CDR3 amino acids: CSGSRQYTGELFF. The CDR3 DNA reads TGCAGCGGGTCCAGGCAGTACACCGGGGAGCTGTTTTTT.

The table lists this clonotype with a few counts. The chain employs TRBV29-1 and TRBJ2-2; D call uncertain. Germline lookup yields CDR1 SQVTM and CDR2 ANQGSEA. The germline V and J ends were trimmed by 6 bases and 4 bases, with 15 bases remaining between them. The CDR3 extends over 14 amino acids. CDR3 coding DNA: TGCAGCGTCCCCGGGCCGGTAGTCACCGGGGAGCTGTTTTTT. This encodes CSVPGPVVTGELFF.

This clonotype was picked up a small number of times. The DNA for the CDR3 is TGCAGTGCTAGAGTGAGCGGGTCGACCTACGAGCAGTACTTC. Translated, it gives CSARVSGSTYEQYF. The chain recombines TRBV20-1 with TRBJ2-7, with D perhaps TRBD2 (6 bases). The CDR3 has 14 amino acids. Trimming left V 1 base short and J 2 bases short, with 12 bases between. CDR1 and CDR2 from the germline V gene are DFQATT and SNEGSKA (reference sequence).

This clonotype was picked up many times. The CDR3 sequence: CASSDLGTFNSPLHF. Written as DNA, the CDR3 is TGTGCCAGCAGTGACCTTGGTACCTTTAATTCACCCCTCCACTTT. The V call is TRBV3-1, the J call TRBJ1-6; no clear D gene. Germline V gives CDR1 LGHDT, CDR2 YNNKEL (reference sequence). The length of the CDR3 is 15 residues. V shed 6 bases and J shed 6 bases, with 15 bases lying between them.

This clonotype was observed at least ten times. CDR3 amino acids: CAISESRGNTEAFF. CDR3 in DNA: TGTGCCATCAGTGAAAGCAGGGGGAACACTGAAGCTTTCTTT. The chain carries TRBV10-3 and TRBJ1-1, with D perhaps TRBD1 (6 bases). Trimming cost V 3 bases and J 1 base, with 9 bases left between them. Germline values: CDR1 ENHRY, CDR2 SYGVKD. CDR3 length equals 14 residues.

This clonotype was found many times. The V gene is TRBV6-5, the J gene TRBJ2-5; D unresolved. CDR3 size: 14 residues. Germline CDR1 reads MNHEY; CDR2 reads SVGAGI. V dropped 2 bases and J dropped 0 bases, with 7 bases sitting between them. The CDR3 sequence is CASSYIGYQETQYF. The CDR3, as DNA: TGTGCCAGCAGTTACATCGGGTACCAAGAGACCCAGTACTTC.

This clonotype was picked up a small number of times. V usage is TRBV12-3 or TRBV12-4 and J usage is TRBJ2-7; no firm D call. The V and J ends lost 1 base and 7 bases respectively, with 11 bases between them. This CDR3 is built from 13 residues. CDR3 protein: CASSLGDVWEQYF. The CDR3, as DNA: TGTGCCAGCAGTTTAGGGGATGTGTGGGAGCAGTACTTC.

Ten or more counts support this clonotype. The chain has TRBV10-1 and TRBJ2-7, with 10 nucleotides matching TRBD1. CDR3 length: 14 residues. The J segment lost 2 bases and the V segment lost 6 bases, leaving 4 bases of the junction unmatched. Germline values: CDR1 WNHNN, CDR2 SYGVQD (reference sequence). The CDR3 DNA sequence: TGCGCCAGCAGGCCGGGACAGGGGACCTACGAGCAGTACTTC. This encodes CASRPGQGTYEQYF.

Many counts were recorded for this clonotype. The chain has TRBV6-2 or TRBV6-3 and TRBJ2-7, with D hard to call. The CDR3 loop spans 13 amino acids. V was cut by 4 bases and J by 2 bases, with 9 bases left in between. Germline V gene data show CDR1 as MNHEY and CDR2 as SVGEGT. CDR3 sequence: CASSLSIPYEQYF. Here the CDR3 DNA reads TGTGCCAGCAGTTTGTCGATACCCTACGAGCAGTACTTC.

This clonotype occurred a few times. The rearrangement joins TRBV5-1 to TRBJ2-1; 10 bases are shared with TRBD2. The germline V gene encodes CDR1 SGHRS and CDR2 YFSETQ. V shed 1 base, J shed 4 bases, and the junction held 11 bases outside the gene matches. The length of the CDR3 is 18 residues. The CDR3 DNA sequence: TGCGCCAGCAGCTTGTTGGGGCTAGCGGGAGTTGGGTACAATGAGCAGTTCTTC. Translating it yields CASSLLGLAGVGYNEQFF. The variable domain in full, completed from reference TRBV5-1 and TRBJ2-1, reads KAGVTQTPRYLIKTRGQQVTLSCSPISGHRSVSWYQQTPGQGLQFLFEYFSETQRNKGNFPGRFSGRQFSNSRSEMNVSTLELGDSALYLCASSLLGLAGVGYNEQFFGPGTRLTVL.

The CDR3 loop is CASSFMGQGALGEQFF. CDR3 coding DNA: TGTGCCAGCAGTTTCATGGGACAGGGGGCTCTGGGTGAGCAGTTCTTC. This rearrangement joins TRBV6-5 to TRBJ2-1, with 12 bases that match TRBD1. The length of the CDR3 is 16 residues. CDR1 MNHEY and CDR2 SVGAGI come from the germline V gene. Unmatched junction bases numbered 10, after V lost 4 bases and J lost 9 bases.

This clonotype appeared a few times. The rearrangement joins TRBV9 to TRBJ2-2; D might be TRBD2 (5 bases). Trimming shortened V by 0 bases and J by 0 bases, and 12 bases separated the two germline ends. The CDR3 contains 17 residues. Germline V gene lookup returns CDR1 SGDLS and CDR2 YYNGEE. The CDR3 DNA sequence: TGTGCCAGCAGCGTAGATTTGGGGAGCCCGAACACCGGGGAGCTGTTTTTT. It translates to CASSVDLGSPNTGELFF. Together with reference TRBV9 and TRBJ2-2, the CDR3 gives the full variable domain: DSGVTQTPKHLITATGQRVTLRCSPRSGDLSVYWYQQSLDQGLQFLIQYYNGEERAKGNILERFSAQQFPDLHSELNLSSLELGDSALYFCASSVDLGSPNTGELFFGEGSRLTVL.

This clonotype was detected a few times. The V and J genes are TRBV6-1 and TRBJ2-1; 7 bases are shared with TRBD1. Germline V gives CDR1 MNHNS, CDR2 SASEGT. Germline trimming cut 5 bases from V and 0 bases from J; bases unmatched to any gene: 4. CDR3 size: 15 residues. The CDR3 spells CASSLYRGSYNEQFF. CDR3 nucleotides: TGTGCCAGCAGTCTATACAGGGGCTCCTACAATGAGCAGTTCTTC.

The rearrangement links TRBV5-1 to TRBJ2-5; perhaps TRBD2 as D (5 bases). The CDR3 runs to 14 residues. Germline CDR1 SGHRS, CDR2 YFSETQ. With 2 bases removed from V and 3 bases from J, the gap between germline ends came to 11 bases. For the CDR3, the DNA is TGCGCCAGCAGCTTCGGGATAGGTAAAGAGACCCAGTACTTC. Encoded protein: CASSFGIGKETQYF.

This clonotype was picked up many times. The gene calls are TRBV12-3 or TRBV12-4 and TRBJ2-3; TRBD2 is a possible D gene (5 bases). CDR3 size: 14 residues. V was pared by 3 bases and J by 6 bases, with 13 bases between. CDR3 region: CASSLRTSSDTQYF. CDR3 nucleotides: TGTGCCAGCAGTTTGAGGACTTCTTCGGATACGCAGTATTTT.

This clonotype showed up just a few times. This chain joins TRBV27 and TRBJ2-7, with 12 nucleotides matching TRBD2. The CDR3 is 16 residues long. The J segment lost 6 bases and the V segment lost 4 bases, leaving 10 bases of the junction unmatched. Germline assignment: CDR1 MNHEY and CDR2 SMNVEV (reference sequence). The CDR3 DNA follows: TGTGCCAGCAGTTCAAGTTCTAGCGGGGGGGCTGTCGAGCAGTACTTC. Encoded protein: CASSSSSSGGAVEQYF.

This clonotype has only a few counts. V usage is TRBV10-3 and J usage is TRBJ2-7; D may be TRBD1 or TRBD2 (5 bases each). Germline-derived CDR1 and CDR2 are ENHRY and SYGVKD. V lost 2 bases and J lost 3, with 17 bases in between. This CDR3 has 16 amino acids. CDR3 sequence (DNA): TGTGCCATCAGTGAGGGCCGGGACCGAAGCTTCTACGAGCAGTACTTC. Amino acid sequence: CAISEGRDRSFYEQYF.

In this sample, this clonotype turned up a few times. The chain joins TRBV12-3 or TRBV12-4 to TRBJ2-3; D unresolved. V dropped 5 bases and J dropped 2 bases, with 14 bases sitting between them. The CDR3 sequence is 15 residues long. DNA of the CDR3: TGTGCCAGCAGTGGGATGGGAAGGGTCACAGATACGCAGTATTTT. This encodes CASSGMGRVTDTQYF.

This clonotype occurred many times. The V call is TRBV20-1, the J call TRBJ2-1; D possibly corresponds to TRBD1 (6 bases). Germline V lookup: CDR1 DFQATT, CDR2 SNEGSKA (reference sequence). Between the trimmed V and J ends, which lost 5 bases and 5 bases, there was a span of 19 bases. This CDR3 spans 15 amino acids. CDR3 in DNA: TGCAGTGCTGGCTTGGCAGGGGTGGACCACAATGAGCAGTTCTTC. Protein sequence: CSAGLAGVDHNEQFF.